These 13 T cell receptor beta chains were sequenced from one sample in a study of OX40 agonist ivuxolimab in advanced cancers. Sequenced by immunoSEQ multiplex PCR; TCRdb stores in-frame clones only, minus some. The profile shows 20,000 to 25,000 clones, 75% to 85% of them singletons. This material consisted of CD4+ or CD8+ T cells sorted from blood, taken in a trial of the OX40 agonist ivuxolimab. The receptor set was obtained from an adult with an advanced solid tumor such as melanoma, head and neck, liver or kidney cancer.

The J gene is TRBJ1-1, the V gene TRBV6-6, with TRBD1 matching 8 bases. CDR1 is MNHNY, CDR2 SVGAGI, per germline (reference sequence). V shed 4 bases, J shed 1 base, and the junction held 5 bases outside the gene matches. This CDR3 region has 15 residues. CDR3 residues: CASSSTGQGNTEAFF. CDR3 DNA: TGTGCCAGCAGTTCCACTGGACAGGGGAACACTGAAGCTTTCTTT.

This clone is a singleton in its sample. The J gene is TRBJ1-3, the V gene TRBV7-6, with a weak D call TRBD1 (5 bases). The CDR3 length is 16 residues. V was trimmed by 5 bases and J by 0 bases, leaving 14 bases between them. Per germline, CDR1 SGHVS and CDR2 FNYEAQ. In DNA, the CDR3 is TGTGCCAGCAGCCTCGGGGCTCCTATCTCTGGAAACACCATATATTTT. It encodes CASSLGAPISGNTIYF.

The chain carries TRBV9 and TRBJ1-6, with a weak D call TRBD1 (6 bases). In germline, CDR1 is SGDLS, CDR2 YYNGEE. Between the trimmed V and J ends, which lost 3 bases and 11 bases, there was a span of 15 bases. The CDR3 has 14 residues. The CDR3 loop reads CASSDLAGGPPLHF. For the CDR3, the DNA is TGTGCCAGCAGCGACCTCGCTGGGGGGCCACCCCTCCACTTT.

V gene TRBV11-2 combines with J gene TRBJ1-1; TRBD1 matches at 9 bases. With V trimmed by 5 bases and J by 10 bases, 11 bases remained unmatched. Germline V lookup: CDR1 SGHAT, CDR2 FQNNGV. CDR3 size: 14 residues. This chain's CDR3 is CASSMGQGESRAFF. The CDR3 DNA reads TGTGCCAGCAGCATGGGACAGGGAGAGTCGAGAGCTTTCTTT.

The V call is TRBV5-6, the J call TRBJ2-1; 7 nucleotides agree with TRBD1. The V and J ends lost 4 bases and 7 bases, in that order; junction bases with no gene match: 8. The germline V gene has CDR1 SGHDT and CDR2 YYEEEE. The CDR3 loop spans 14 amino acids. For the CDR3, the DNA is TGTGCCAGCAGCCCGGGACAGAACGATAATGAGCAGTTCTTC. Translating it yields CASSPGQNDNEQFF.

The chain is built from TRBV2 and TRBJ1-2, with 11 nucleotides matching TRBD1. The CDR3 is 13 amino acids. Per the germline V gene, CDR1 is SNHLY and CDR2 is FYNNEI. V shed 6 bases and J 8 bases; nucleotides not matched to a gene: 5. The CDR3 is CASSPGTGGGYTF. DNA of the CDR3: TGTGCCAGCAGCCCCGGGACAGGGGGAGGCTACACCTTC.

The chain employs TRBV6-6 and TRBJ2-7, with D perhaps assigned TRBD1 or TRBD2 (5 bases each). Germline assignment: CDR1 MNHNY and CDR2 SVGAGI (reference sequence). The CDR3 is made up of 14 amino acids. V lost 7 bases, J lost 1 base, and 14 bases lay in between. This CDR3 reads CASIEGRQSYEQYF. In DNA, the CDR3 is TGTGCCAGCATCGAAGGGAGACAGTCCTACGAGCAGTACTTC.

The chain recombines TRBV4-1 with TRBJ1-2; D is undetermined. The germline V gene encodes CDR1 MGHRA and CDR2 YSYEKL. V lost 1 base and J lost 3, with 3 bases in between. The CDR3 contains 12 residues. Here the CDR3 DNA reads TGCGCCAGCAGCCAAGGGGACTATGGCTACACCTTC. Translation: CASSQGDYGYTF.

The J gene is TRBJ1-2, the V gene TRBV5-6, with D unresolved. CDR1 is SGHDT, CDR2 YYEEEE, per germline. Trimming cost V 7 bases and J 1 base, with 20 bases left between them. CDR3 length equals 16 residues. CDR3 in DNA: TGTGCCAGCCTTGGAGGGTCCCCACTCTATAACTATGGCTACACCTTC. Amino acid sequence: CASLGGSPLYNYGYTF.

The chain combines TRBV10-2 with TRBJ1-5; tentatively, D is TRBD1 (5 bases). This CDR3 comprises 13 residues. Per the germline V gene, CDR1 is WSHSY and CDR2 is SAAADI. The V end lost 6 bases, the J end lost 3 bases, and 9 bases lay between the germline ends. The CDR3 region is CASRGGTNQPQHF. In nucleotides, the CDR3 is TGCGCCAGCAGGGGGGGGACCAATCAGCCCCAGCATTTT.

This clone was seen a handful of times. This chain joins TRBV6-6 and TRBJ2-2, with 7 bases fitting TRBD2. Germline CDR1 MNHNY, CDR2 SVGAGI (reference sequence). V shed 6 bases, J shed 0 bases, and the junction held 4 bases outside the gene matches. This CDR3 comprises 15 residues. CDR3: CASSWGGSNTGELFF. In DNA form, the CDR3 reads TGTGCCAGCAGCTGGGGGGGGTCGAACACCGGGGAGCTGTTTTTT.

This chain links TRBV5-4 with TRBJ2-1, with a tentative D call TRBD2 (6 bases). Trimming removed 3 bases from V and 3 bases from J, with 13 bases in between. The CDR3 is 15 residues long. CDR1 and CDR2 from the germline V gene are SGHNT and YYREEE (reference sequence). The CDR3 DNA follows: TGTGCCAGCAGCTCTATTAGCGGATTCTACAATGAGCAGTTCTTC. Residues: CASSSISGFYNEQFF.

The rearrangement links TRBV5-1 to TRBJ1-4; no clear D. This CDR3 region has 15 residues. Germline values: CDR1 SGHRS, CDR2 YFSETQ. V was trimmed by 4 bases and J by 10 bases, leaving 20 bases between them. In DNA form, the CDR3 reads TGCGCCAGCAGCCTTAACACGGGAGATGTGAGAAAACTGTTTTTT. Translation: CASSLNTGDVRKLFF.